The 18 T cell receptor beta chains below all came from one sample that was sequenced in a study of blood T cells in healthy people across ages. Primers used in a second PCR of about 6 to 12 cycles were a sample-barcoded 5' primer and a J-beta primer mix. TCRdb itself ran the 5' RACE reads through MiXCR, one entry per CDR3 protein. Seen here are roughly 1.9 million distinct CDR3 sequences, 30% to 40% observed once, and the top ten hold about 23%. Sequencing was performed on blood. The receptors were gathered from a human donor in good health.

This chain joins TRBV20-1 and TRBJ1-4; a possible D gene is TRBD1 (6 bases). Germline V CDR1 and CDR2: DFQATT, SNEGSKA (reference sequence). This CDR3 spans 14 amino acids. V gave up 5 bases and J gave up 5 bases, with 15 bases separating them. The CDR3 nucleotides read TGCAGTGCTCTTTACAGGGTTCAAAATGAAAAACTGTTTTTT. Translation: CSALYRVQNEKLFF.

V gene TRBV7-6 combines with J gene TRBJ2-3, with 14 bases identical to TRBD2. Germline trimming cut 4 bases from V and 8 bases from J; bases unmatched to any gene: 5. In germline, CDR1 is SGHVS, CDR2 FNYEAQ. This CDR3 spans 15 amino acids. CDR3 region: CASSSRLAGGTTQYF. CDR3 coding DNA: TGTGCCAGCAGCTCGAGACTAGCGGGGGGGACTACGCAGTATTTT.

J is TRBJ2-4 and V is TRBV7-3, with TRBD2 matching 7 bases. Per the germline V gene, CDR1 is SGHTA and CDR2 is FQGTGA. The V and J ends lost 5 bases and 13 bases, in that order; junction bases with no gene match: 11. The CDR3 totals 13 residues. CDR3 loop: CASSLAETNEQYF. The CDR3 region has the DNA TGTGCCAGCAGCCTAGCGGAAACCAATGAGCAGTACTTC.

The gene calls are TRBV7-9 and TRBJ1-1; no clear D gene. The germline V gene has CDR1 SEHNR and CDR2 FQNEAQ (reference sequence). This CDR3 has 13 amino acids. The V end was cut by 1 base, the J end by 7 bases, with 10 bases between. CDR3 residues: CASSLVQTNEAFF. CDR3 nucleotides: TGTGCCAGCAGCTTAGTACAGACCAATGAAGCTTTCTTT.

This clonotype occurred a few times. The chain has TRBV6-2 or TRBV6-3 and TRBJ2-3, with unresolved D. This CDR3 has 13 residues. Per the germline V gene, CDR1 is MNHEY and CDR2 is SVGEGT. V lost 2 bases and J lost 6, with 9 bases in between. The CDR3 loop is CASSYLSSDTQYF. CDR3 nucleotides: TGTGCCAGCAGTTACCTAAGTAGCGATACGCAGTATTTT.

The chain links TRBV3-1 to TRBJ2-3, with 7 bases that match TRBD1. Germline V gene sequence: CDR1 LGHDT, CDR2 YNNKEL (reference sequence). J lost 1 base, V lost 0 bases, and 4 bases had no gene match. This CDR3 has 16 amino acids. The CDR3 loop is CASSQDHGQGTDTQYF. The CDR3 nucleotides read TGTGCCAGCAGCCAAGATCATGGACAGGGCACAGATACGCAGTATTTT.

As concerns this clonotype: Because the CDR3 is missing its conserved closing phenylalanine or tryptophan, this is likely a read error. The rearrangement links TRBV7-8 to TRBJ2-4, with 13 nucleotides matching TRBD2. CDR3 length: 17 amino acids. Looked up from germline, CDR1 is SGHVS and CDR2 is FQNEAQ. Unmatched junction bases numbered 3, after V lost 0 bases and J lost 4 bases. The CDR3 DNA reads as TGTGCCAGCAGCTTAGCCTCGGGACTAGCGGGGAAAAACATTCAGTACTCC. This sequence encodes CASSLASGLAGKNIQYS.

CDR3 sequence: CSAGDRYQETQYF. In DNA, the CDR3 is TGCAGTGCGGGGGACCGTTATCAAGAGACCCAGTACTTC. The chain links TRBV20-1 to TRBJ2-5; tentatively, D is TRBD1 or TRBD2 (5 bases each). CDR1 DFQATT and CDR2 SNEGSKA come from the germline V gene (reference sequence). V was cut by 6 bases and J by 2 bases, with 13 bases left in between. The CDR3 sequence is 13 residues long.

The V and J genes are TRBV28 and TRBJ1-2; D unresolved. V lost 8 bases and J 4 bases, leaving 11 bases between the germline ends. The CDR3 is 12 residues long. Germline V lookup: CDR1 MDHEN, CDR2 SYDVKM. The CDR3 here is CASLVRAYGYTF. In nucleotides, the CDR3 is TGTGCCAGCTTAGTGAGGGCCTATGGCTACACCTTC.

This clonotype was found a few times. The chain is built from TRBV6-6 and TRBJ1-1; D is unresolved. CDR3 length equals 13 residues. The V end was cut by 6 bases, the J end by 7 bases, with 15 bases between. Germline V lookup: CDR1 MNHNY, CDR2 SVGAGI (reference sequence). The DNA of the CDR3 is TGTGCCAGCAGCCCCCGGGAGGCAGTTGAAGCTTTCTTT. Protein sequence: CASSPREAVEAFF.

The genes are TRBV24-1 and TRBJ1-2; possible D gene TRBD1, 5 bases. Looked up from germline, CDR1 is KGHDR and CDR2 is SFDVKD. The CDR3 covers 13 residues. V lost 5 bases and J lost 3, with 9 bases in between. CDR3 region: CATSGRGDYGYTF. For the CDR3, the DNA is TGTGCCACCAGTGGGAGGGGCGACTATGGCTACACCTTC.

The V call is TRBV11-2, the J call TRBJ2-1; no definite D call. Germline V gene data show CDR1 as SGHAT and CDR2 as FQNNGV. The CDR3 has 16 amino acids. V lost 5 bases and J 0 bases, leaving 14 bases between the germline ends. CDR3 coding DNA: TGTGCCAGCAGCCCCTGGTCTGGTGGCTCCTACAATGAGCAGTTCTTC. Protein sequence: CASSPWSGGSYNEQFF. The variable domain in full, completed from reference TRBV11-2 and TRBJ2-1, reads EAGVAQSPRYKIIEKRQSVAFWCNPISGHATLYWYQQILGQGPKLLIQFQNNGVVDDSQLPKDRFSAERLKGVDSTLKIQPAKLEDSAVYLCASSPWSGGSYNEQFFGPGTRLTVL.

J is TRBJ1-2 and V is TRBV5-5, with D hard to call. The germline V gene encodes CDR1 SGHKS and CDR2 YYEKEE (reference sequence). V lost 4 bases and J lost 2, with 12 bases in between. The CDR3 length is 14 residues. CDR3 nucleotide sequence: TGTGCCAGCAGCAGGACGACAACGAACTATGGCTACACCTTC. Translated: CASSRTTTNYGYTF.

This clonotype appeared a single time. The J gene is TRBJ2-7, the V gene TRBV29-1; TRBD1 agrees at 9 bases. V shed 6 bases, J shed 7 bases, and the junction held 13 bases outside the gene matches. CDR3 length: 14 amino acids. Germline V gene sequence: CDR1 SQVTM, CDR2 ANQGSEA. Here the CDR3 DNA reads TGCAGCGTCGGGACAGGGCGAACGGGCAATGAGCAGTACTTC. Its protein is CSVGTGRTGNEQYF.

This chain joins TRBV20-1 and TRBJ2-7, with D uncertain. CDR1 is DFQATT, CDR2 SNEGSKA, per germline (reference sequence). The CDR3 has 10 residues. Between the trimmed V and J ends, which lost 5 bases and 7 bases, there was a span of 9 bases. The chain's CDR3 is CSAGRVEQYF. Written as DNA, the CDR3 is TGCAGTGCTGGCCGAGTGGAGCAGTACTTC.

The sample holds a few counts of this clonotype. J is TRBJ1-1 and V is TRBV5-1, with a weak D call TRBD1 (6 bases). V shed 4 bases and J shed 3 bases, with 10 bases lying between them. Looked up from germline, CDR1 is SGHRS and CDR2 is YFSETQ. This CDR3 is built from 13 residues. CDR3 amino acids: CASSRQVDTEAFF. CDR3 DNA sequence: TGCGCCAGCAGCCGACAGGTAGACACTGAAGCTTTCTTT.

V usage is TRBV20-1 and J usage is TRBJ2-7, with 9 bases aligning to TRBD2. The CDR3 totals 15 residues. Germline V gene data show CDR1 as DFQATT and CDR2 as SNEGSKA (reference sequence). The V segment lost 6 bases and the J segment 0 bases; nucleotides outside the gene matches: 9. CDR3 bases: TGCAGTGCCCCTACCTTTAGCGGGAGCTCCTACGAGCAGTACTTC. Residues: CSAPTFSGSSYEQYF.

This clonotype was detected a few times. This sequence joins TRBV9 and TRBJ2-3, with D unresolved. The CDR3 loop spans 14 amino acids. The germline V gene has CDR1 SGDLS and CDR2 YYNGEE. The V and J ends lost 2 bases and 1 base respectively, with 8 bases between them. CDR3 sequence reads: CASSVSSRTDTQYF. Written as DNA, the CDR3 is TGTGCCAGCAGCGTCTCCAGCCGCACAGATACGCAGTATTTT.